The present entry profiles one T cell receptor (beta chain) with its context. The data stem from a study of T cells in tumors after PD-1 blockade. Clones were sequenced by immunoSEQ multiplex PCR, and TCRdb holds only the in-frame ones, with some missing. This sample has approximately 47,000 clones, with more than 65% found just once. The CDR3 totals 12 residues. The germline V gene encodes CDR1 KGHSH and CDR2 LQKENI. V shed 2 bases and J shed 3 bases, with 5 bases lying between them. The starting material was PBMCs, obtained before anti-PD-1 treatment. The chain has TRBV18 and TRBJ2-7; D is unclear. The clonotype originates from a human donor with basal cell carcinoma. The CDR3 DNA reads TGTGCCAGCTCACCAGCCAGCTACGAGCAGTACTTC. It translates to CASSPASYEQYF.